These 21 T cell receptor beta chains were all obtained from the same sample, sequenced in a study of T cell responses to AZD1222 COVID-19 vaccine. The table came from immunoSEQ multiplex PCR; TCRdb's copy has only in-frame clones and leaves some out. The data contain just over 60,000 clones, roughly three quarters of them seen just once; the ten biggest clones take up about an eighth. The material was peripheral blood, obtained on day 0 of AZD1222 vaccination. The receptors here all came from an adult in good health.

The CDR3 DNA follows: TGTGCCAGCAGCCCTCCCACAGGGGCGGGAAATTCACCCCTCCACTTT. Its translation: CASSPPTGAGNSPLHF. The chain links TRBV7-9 to TRBJ1-6, with TRBD1 identical over 7 bases. There are 16 residues in the CDR3. The J segment lost 7 bases and the V segment lost 5 bases, leaving 11 bases of the junction unmatched. The germline V gene encodes CDR1 SEHNR and CDR2 FQNEAQ (reference sequence).

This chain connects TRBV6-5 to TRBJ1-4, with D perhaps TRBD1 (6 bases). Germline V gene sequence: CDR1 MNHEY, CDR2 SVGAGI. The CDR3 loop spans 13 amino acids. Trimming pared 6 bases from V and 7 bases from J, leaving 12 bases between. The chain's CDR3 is CASSLGGGEKLFF. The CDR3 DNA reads TGTGCCAGCAGCTTAGGGGGTGGTGAAAAACTGTTTTTT.

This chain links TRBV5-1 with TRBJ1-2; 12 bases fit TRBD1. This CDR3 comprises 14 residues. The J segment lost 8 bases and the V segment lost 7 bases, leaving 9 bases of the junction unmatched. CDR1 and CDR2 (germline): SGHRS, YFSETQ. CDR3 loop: CASAAGTGGLGYTF. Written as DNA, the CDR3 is TGCGCCAGCGCCGCCGGGACAGGGGGCCTGGGCTACACCTTC.

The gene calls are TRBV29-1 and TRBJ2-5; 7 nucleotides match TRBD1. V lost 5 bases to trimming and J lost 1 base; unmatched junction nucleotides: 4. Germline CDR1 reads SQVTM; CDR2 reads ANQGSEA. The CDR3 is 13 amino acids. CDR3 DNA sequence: TGCAGCGTTATGGGACAGCTCCAAGAGACCCAGTACTTC. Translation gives CSVMGQLQETQYF. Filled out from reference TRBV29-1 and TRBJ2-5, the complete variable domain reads SAVISQKPSRDICQRGTSLTIQCQVDSQVTMMFWYRQQPGQSLTLIATANQGSEATYESGFVIDKFPISRPNLTFSTLTVSNMSPEDSSIYLCSVMGQLQETQYFGPGTRLLVL.

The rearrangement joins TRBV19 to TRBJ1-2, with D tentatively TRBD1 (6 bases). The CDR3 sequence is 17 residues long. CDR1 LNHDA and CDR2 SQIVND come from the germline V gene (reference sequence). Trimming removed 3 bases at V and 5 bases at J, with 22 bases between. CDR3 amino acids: CASSMTPGVSRNYGYTF. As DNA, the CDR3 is TGTGCCAGTAGTATGACCCCAGGGGTTTCGAGGAATTATGGCTACACCTTC.

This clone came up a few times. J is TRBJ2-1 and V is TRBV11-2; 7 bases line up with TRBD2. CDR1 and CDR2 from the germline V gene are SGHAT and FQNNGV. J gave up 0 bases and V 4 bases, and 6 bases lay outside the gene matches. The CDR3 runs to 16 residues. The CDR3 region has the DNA TGTGCCAGCAGCTCAAAACCGGGGGGCTCCTACAATGAGCAGTTCTTC. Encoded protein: CASSSKPGGSYNEQFF.

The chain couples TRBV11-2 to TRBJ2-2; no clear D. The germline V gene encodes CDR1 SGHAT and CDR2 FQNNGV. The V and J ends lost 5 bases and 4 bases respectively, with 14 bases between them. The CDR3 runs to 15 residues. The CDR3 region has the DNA TGTGCCAGCAGCCCGGACCCCGACGGCACCGGGGAGCTGTTTTTT. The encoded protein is CASSPDPDGTGELFF. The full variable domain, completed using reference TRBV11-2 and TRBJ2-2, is EAGVAQSPRYKIIEKRQSVAFWCNPISGHATLYWYQQILGQGPKLLIQFQNNGVVDDSQLPKDRFSAERLKGVDSTLKIQPAKLEDSAVYLCASSPDPDGTGELFFGEGSRLTVL.

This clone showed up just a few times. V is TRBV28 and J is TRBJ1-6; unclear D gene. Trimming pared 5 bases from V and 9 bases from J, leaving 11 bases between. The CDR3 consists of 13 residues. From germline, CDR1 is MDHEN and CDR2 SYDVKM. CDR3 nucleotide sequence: TGTGCCAGCAGTCCTACAGCTATTTCACCCCTCCACTTT. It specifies CASSPTAISPLHF.

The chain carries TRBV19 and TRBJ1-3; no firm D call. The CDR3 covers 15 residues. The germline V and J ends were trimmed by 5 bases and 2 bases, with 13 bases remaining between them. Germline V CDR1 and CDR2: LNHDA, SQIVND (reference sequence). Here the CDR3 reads CASSAALGTGNTIYF. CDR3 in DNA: TGTGCCAGTAGTGCGGCGTTGGGGACTGGAAACACCATATATTTT.

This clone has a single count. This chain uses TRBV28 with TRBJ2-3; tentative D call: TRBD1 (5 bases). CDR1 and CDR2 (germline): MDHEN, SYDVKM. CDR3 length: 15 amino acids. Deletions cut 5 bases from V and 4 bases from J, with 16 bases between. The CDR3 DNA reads TGTGCCAGCAGTCCCCTTGGGGCTAGAGCAGATACGCAGTATTTT. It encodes CASSPLGARADTQYF.

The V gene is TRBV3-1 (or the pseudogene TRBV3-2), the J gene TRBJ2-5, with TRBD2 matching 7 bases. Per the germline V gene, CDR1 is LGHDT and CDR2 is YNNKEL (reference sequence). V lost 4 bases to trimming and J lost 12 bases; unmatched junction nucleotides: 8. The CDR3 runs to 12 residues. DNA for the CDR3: TGTGCCAGCAGCCTCCCCTCGCGGGGGAAGTACTTC. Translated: CASSLPSRGKYF.

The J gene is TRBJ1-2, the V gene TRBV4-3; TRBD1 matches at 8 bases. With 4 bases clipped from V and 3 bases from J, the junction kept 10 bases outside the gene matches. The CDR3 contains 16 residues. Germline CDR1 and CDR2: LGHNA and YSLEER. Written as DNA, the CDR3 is TGCGCCAGCAGCCCCCAGCCCCAGGGGGCCGACTATGGCTACACCTTC. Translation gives CASSPQPQGADYGYTF.

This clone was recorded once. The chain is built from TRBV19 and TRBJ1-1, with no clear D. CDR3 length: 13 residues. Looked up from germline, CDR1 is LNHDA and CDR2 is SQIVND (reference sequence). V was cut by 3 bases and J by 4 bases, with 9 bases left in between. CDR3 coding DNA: TGTGCCAGTAGTATGTCGGCCGGCACTGAAGCTTTCTTT. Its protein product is CASSMSAGTEAFF.

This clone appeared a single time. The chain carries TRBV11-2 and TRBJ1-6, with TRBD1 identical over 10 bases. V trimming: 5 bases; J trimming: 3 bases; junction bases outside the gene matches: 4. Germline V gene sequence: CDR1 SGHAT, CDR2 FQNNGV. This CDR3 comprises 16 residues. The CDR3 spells CASSPRTGGYNSPLHF. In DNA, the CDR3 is TGTGCCAGCAGCCCGCGGACAGGGGGCTATAATTCACCCCTCCACTTT.

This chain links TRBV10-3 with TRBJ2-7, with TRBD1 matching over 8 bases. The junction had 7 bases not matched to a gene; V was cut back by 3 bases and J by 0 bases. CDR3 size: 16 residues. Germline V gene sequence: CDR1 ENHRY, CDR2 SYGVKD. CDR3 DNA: TGTGCCATCAGTGACTCGGACAGGGTCGACTCCTACGAGCAGTACTTC. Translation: CAISDSDRVDSYEQYF.

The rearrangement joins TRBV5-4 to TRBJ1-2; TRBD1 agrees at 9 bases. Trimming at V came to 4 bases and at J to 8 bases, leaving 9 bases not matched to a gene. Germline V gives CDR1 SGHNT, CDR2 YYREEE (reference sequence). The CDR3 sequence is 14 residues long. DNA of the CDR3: TGTGCCAGCAGCACCCCACGGACAGGGGCCGGCTACACCTTC. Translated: CASSTPRTGAGYTF.

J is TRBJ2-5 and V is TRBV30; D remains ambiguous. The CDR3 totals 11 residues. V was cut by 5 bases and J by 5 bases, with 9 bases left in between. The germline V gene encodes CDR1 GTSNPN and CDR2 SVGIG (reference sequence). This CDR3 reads CAWGPSETQYF. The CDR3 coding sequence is TGTGCCTGGGGACCCTCGGAGACCCAGTACTTC.

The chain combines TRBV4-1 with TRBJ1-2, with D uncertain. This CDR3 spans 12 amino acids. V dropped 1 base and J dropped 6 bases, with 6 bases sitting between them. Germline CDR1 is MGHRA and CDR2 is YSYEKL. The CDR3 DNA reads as TGCGCCAGCAGCCAAGGCTCCAATGGCTACACCTTC. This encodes CASSQGSNGYTF.

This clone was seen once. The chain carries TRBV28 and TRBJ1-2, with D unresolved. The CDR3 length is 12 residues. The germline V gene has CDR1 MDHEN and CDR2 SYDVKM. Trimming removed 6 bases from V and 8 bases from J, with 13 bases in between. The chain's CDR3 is CASREGVQGYTF. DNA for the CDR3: TGTGCCAGCAGAGAGGGAGTCCAGGGCTACACCTTC.

CDR3 in DNA: TGTGCCAGCAGCTTAAAAGGGGGGACTAGCCTGAACACCGGGGAGCTGTTTTTT. Protein product: CASSLKGGTSLNTGELFF. The rearrangement joins TRBV7-3 to TRBJ2-2; 9 positions match TRBD2. Germline V gene lookup returns CDR1 SGHTA and CDR2 FQGTGA. With V trimmed by 1 base and J by 1 base, 7 bases remained unmatched. The CDR3 spans 18 residues.

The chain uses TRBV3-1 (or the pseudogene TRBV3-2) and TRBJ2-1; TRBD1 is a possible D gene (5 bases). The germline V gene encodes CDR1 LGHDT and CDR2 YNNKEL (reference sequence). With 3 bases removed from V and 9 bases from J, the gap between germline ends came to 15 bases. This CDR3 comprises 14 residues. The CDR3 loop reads CASSHLQGRGEQFF. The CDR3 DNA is TGTGCCAGCAGCCATCTTCAGGGTAGGGGTGAGCAGTTCTTC.